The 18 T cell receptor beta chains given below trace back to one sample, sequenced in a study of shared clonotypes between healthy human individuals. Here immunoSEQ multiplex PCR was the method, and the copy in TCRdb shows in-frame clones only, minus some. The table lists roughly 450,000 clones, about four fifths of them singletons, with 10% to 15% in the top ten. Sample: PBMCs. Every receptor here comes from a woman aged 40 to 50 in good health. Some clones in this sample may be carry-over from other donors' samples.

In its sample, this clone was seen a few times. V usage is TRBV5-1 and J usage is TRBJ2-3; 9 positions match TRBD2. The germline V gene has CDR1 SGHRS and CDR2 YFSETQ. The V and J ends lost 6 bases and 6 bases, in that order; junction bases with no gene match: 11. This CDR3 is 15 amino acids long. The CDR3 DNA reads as TGCGCCAGCACCCCGGGTAGCGGGGGTGGGGATACGCAGTATTTT. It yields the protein CASTPGSGGGDTQYF.

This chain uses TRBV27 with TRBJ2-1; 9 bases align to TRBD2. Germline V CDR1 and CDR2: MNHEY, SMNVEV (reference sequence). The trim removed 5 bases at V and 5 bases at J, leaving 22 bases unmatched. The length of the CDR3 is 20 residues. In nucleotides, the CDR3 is TGTGCCAGCAGTCCCCTTCAGGGAGCGGGAGGCTTCCCCCTGGACAATGAGCAGTTCTTC. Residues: CASSPLQGAGGFPLDNEQFF.

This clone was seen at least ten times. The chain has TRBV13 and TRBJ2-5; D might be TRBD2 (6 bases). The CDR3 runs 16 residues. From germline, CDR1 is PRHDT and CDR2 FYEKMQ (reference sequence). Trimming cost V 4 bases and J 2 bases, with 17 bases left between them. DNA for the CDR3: TGTGCCAGCAGCTCCAGGCTTAGCGGCCAACAAGAGACCCAGTACTTC. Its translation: CASSSRLSGQQETQYF.

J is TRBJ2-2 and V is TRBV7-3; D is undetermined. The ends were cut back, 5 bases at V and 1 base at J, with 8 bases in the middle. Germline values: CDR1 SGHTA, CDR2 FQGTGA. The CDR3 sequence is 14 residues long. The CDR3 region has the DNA TGTGCCAGCAGCCCCCCGAAGAACACCGGGGAGCTGTTTTTT. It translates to CASSPPKNTGELFF.

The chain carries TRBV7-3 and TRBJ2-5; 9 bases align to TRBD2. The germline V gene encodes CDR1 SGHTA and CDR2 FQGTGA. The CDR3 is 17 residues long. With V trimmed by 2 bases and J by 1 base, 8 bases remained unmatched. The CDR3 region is CASSLGAVAGAQETQYF. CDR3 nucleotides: TGTGCCAGCAGCTTAGGGGCGGTAGCGGGGGCCCAAGAGACCCAGTACTTC.

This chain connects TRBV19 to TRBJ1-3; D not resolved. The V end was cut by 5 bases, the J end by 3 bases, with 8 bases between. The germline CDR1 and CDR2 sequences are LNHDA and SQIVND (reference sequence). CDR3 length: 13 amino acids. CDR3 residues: CASSLNIGNTIYF. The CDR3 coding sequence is TGTGCCAGTAGTCTCAACATTGGAAACACCATATATTTT.

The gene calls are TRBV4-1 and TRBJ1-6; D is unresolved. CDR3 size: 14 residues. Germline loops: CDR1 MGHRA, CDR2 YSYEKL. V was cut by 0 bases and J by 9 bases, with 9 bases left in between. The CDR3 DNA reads TGCGCCAGCAGCCAAGATCGCCAGTCTTCACCCCTCCACTTT. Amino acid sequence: CASSQDRQSSPLHF.

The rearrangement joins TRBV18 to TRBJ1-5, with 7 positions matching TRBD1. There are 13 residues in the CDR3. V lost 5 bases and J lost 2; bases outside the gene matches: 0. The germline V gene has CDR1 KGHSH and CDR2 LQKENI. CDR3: CASSGTGNQPQHF. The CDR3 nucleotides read TGTGCCAGCTCAGGGACAGGCAATCAGCCCCAGCATTTT.

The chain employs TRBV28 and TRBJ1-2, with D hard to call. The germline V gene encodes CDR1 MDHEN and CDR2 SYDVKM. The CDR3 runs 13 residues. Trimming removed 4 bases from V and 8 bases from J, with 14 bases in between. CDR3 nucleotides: TGTGCCAGCAGTTCTTGGCCAGCATCCGGCTACACCTTC. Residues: CASSSWPASGYTF.

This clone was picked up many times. CDR3 residues: CASSWDTSSTDTQYF. The CDR3 DNA is TGTGCCAGCAGTTGGGACACGAGCTCCACAGATACGCAGTATTTT. This chain joins TRBV5-4 and TRBJ2-3; possible D gene TRBD1, 6 bases. CDR1 and CDR2 from the germline V gene are SGHNT and YYREEE (reference sequence). Trimming removed 5 bases at V and 2 bases at J, with 15 bases between. CDR3 length equals 15 residues.

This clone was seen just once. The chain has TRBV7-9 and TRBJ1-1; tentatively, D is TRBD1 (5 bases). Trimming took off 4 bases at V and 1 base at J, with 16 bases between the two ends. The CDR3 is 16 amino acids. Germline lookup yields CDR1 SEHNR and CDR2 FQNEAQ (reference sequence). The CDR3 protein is CASSSTVTEQNTEAFF. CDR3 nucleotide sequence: TGTGCCAGCAGCTCAACGGTGACAGAGCAGAACACTGAAGCTTTCTTT. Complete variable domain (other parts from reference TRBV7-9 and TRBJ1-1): DTGVSQNPRHKITKRGQNVTFRCDPISEHNRLYWYRQTLGQGPEFLTYFQNEAQLEKSRLLSDRFSAERPKGSFSTLEIQRTEQGDSAMYLCASSSTVTEQNTEAFFGQGTRLTVV.

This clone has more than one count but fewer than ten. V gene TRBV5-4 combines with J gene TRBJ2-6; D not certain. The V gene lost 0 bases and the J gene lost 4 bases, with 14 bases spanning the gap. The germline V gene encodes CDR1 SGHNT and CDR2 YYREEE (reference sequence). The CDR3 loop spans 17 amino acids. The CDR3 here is CASSLGYQSPGANVLTF. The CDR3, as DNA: TGTGCCAGCAGCTTGGGCTACCAAAGCCCGGGGGCCAACGTCCTGACTTTC.

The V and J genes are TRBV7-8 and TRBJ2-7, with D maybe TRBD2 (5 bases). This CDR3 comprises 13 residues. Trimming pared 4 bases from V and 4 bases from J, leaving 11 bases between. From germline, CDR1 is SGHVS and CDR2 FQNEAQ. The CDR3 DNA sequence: TGTGCCAGCAGCTCCCGAGGGTGGTACGAGCAGTACTTC. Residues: CASSSRGWYEQYF.

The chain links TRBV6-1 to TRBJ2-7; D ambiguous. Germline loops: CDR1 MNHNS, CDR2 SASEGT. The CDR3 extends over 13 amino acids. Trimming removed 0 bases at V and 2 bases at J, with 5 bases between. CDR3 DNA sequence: TGTGCCAGCAGTGAAGCAGGACCCTACGAGCAGTACTTC. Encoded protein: CASSEAGPYEQYF.

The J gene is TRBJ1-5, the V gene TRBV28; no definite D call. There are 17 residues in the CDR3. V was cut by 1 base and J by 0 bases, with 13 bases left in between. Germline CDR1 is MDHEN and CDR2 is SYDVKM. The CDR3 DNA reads TGTGCCAGCAGTTTATTAGTAGGAGTTTATAGCAATCAGCCCCAGCATTTT. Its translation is CASSLLVGVYSNQPQHF.

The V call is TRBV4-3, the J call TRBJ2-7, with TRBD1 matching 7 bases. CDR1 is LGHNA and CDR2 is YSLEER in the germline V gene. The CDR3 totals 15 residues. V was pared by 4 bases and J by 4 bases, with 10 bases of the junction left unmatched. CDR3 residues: CASSRTLLDRYEQYF. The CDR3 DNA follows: TGCGCCAGCAGCCGCACCCTGCTGGACAGGTACGAGCAGTACTTC.

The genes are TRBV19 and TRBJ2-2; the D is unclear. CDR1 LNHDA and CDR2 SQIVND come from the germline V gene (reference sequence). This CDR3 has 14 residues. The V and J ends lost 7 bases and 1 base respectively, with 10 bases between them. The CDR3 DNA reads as TGTGCCAGTACCGACCGACAGAACACCGGGGAGCTGTTTTTT. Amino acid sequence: CASTDRQNTGELFF.

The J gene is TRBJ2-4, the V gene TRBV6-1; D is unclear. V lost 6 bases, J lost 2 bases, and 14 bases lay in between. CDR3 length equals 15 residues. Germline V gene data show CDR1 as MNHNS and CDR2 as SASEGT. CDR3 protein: CASRDGFRTKNIQYF. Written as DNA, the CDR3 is TGTGCCAGCAGGGACGGATTCCGAACCAAAAACATTCAGTACTTC.